The 10 T cell receptor beta chains presented below share a single source sample, sequenced in a study of cytomegalovirus exposure and HLA in healthy donors. A multiplex PCR was run with 60 Vbeta primers and 13 Jbeta primers. The protocol was immunoSEQ multiplex PCR, while the TCRdb copy is restricted to in-frame clones and leaves out a portion. Of about 99,000 clones in the sample, 78% were seen once. The sequencing input was PBMCs. The receptors derive from a woman in her forties in good health and CMV-seronegative.

This clone appeared a few times. This chain joins TRBV15 and TRBJ1-5; 7 bases line up with TRBD1. CDR3 length: 14 amino acids. The V and J ends lost 3 bases and 4 bases, in that order; junction bases with no gene match: 3. CDR1 LNHNV and CDR2 YYDKDF come from the germline V gene (reference sequence). CDR3 loop: CATSRTGSNQPQHF. CDR3 coding DNA: TGTGCCACCAGCAGGACAGGGTCAAATCAGCCCCAGCATTTT.

This chain uses TRBV5-4 with TRBJ2-7, with 12 bases fitting TRBD1. Unmatched junction bases numbered 14, after V lost 4 bases and J lost 12 bases. This CDR3 is 15 amino acids long. Per germline, CDR1 SGHNT and CDR2 YYREEE (reference sequence). CDR3 bases: TGTGCCAGCAGCCAGCAGGGGACAGGGGGCGGCGTTCGGTACTTC. This encodes CASSQQGTGGGVRYF. Supplemented by reference TRBV5-4 and TRBJ2-7, the full variable domain reads ETGVTQSPTHLIKTRGQQVTLRCSSQSGHNTVSWYQQALGQGPQFIFQYYREEENGRGNFPPRFSGLQFPNYSSELNVNALELDDSALYLCASSQQGTGGGVRYFGPGTRLTVT.

The chain carries TRBV5-4 and TRBJ2-2, with D hard to call. With 4 bases removed from V and 0 bases from J, the gap between germline ends came to 4 bases. The CDR3 runs to 13 residues. The V gene's germline CDR1 is SGHNT and CDR2 YYREEE (reference sequence). The CDR3 here is CASSLANTGELFF. The CDR3 bases are TGTGCCAGCAGCCTCGCGAACACCGGGGAGCTGTTTTTT.

This clone has a handful of counts. The J gene is TRBJ1-2, the V gene TRBV9, with D possibly TRBD1 on 5 matching bases. V was shortened by 3 bases and J by 7 bases, with 19 bases between the two germline ends. Looked up from germline, CDR1 is SGDLS and CDR2 is YYNGEE. This CDR3 comprises 15 residues. CDR3 region: CASSDGRGTRSGYTF. The CDR3 DNA reads TGTGCCAGCAGCGACGGGCGGGGGACGAGGTCTGGCTACACCTTC. The whole variable domain, filled in from reference TRBV9 and TRBJ1-2, reads DSGVTQTPKHLITATGQRVTLRCSPRSGDLSVYWYQQSLDQGLQFLIQYYNGEERAKGNILERFSAQQFPDLHSELNLSSLELGDSALYFCASSDGRGTRSGYTFGSGTRLTVV.

The chain combines TRBV29-1 with TRBJ2-7; the match to TRBD1 covers 8 bases. The V gene end was trimmed by 4 bases and the J gene end by 4 bases; junction bases not matched to a gene: 6. The CDR3 contains 13 residues. Germline V gives CDR1 SQVTM, CDR2 ANQGSEA. The CDR3 loop is CSVARQGIYEQYF. As DNA, the CDR3 is TGCAGCGTTGCGAGACAGGGGATATACGAGCAGTACTTC.

The chain carries TRBV28 and TRBJ2-1; D is perhaps TRBD2 (6 bases). CDR1 MDHEN and CDR2 SYDVKM come from the germline V gene. The ends were cut back, 7 bases at V and 5 bases at J, with 18 bases in the middle. The CDR3 consists of 15 residues. CDR3 coding DNA: TGTGCCAGCAACCCGGCCCGGGACTCACACAATGAGCAGTTCTTC. Amino acids: CASNPARDSHNEQFF.

This chain joins TRBV11-2 and TRBJ2-7; possible D gene TRBD2, 6 bases. Trimming removed 1 base at V and 2 bases at J, with 12 bases between. The CDR3 totals 15 residues. The V gene's germline CDR1 is SGHAT and CDR2 FQNNGV. The CDR3 DNA is TGTGCCAGCAGCTTAGGTCCGGGACTCCCCTACGAGCAGTACTTC. Amino acids: CASSLGPGLPYEQYF.

The chain recombines TRBV7-2 with TRBJ2-5; TRBD2 aligns across 7 bases. The end of the DNA is better explained by TRBJ2-7, so the J call may be wrong. The CDR3 has 15 residues. Per the germline V gene, CDR1 is SGHTA and CDR2 is FQGNSA. The CDR3 reads CASSLVAGPVYEQYF. Written as DNA, the CDR3 is TGTGCCAGCAGCTTGGTAGCGGGTCCGGTCTACGAGCAGTACTTC.

This clone occurred a few times. V gene TRBV4-3 combines with J gene TRBJ1-2, with a weak D call TRBD1 (6 bases). The length of the CDR3 is 17 residues. CDR1 and CDR2 from the germline V gene are LGHNA and YSLEER. Trimming took 0 bases from V and 3 from J, leaving 17 bases between them. This CDR3 is CASSQDRGKDSYYGYTF. In DNA form, the CDR3 reads TGCGCCAGCAGCCAAGATAGGGGAAAGGACAGCTACTATGGCTACACCTTC.

The chain has TRBV7-6 and TRBJ1-2; TRBD1 aligns across 7 bases. J gave up 4 bases and V 4 bases, and 6 bases lay outside the gene matches. The CDR3 is made up of 14 amino acids. The germline V gene encodes CDR1 SGHVS and CDR2 FNYEAQ. CDR3 in DNA: TGTGCCAGCAGCTCGTTGGGACAGATCTATGGCTACACCTTC. Translated: CASSSLGQIYGYTF.